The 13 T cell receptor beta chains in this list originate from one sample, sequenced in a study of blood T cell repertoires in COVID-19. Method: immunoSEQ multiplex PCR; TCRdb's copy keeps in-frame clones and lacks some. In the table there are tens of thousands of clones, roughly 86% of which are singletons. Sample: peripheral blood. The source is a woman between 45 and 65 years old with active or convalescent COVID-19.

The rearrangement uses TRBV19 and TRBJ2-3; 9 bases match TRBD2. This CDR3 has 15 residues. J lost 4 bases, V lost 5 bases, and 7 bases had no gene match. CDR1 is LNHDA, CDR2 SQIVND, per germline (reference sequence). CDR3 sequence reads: CASSPPAGGADTQYF. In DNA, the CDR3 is TGTGCCAGTAGTCCCCCCGCGGGAGGGGCAGATACGCAGTATTTT.

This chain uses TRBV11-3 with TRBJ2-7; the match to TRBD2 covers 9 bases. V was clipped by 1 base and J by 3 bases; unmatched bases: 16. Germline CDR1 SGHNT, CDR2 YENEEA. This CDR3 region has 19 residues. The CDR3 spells CASSLALAPVSGRHYEQYF. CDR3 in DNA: TGTGCCAGCAGCTTAGCTTTGGCTCCAGTTAGCGGGAGACACTACGAGCAGTACTTC.

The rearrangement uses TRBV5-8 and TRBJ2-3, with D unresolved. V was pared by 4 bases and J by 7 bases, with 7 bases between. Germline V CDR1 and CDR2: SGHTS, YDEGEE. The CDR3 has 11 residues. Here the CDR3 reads CASSRTNTQYF. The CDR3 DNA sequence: TGTGCCAGCAGCCGTACTAATACGCAGTATTTT.

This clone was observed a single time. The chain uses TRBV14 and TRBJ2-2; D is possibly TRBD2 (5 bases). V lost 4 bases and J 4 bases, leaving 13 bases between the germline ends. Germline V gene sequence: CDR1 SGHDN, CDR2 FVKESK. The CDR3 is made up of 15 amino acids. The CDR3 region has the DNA TGTGCCAGCAGCCGGACTTTAGGATCCACCGGGGAGCTGTTTTTT. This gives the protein CASSRTLGSTGELFF.

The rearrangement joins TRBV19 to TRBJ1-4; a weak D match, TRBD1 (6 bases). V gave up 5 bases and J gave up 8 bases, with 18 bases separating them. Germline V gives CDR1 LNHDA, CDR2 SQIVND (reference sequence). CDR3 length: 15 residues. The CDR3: CASSFLLQGREKLFF. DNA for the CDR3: TGTGCCAGTAGTTTTCTACTACAGGGACGGGAAAAACTGTTTTTT.

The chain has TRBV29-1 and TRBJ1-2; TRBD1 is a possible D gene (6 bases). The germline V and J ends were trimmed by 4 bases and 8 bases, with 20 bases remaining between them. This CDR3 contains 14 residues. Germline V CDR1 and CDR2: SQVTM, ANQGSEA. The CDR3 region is CSVGRQAEFRGYTF. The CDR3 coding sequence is TGCAGCGTTGGCCGACAGGCCGAGTTTAGGGGCTACACCTTC.

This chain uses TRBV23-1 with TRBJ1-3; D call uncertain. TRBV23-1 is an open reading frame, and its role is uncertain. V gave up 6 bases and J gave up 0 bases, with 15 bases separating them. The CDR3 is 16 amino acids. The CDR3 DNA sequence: TGCGCCAGCAGCTCCCCCCCACGGGACTCTGGAAACACCATATATTTT. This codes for CASSSPPRDSGNTIYF.

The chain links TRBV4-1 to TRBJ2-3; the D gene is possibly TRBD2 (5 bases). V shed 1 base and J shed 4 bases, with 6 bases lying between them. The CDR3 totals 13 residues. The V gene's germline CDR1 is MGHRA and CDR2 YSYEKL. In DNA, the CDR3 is TGCGCCAGCAGCCAAGTGCGGGCAGATACGCAGTATTTT. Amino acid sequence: CASSQVRADTQYF.

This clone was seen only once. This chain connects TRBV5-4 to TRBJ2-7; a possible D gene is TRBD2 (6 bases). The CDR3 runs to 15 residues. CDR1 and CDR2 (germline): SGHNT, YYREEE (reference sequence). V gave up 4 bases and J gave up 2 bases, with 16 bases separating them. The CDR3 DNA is TGTGCCAGCAGCCTCGGGGGTGAGGTCACCTACGAGCAGTACTTC. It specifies CASSLGGEVTYEQYF. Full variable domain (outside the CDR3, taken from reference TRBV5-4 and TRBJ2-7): ETGVTQSPTHLIKTRGQQVTLRCSSQSGHNTVSWYQQALGQGPQFIFQYYREEENGRGNFPPRFSGLQFPNYSSELNVNALELDDSALYLCASSLGGEVTYEQYFGPGTRLTVT.

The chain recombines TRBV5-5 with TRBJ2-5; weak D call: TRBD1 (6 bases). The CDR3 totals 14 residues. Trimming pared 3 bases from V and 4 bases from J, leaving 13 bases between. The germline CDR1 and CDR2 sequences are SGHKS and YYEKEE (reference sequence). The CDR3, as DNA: TGTGCCAGCAGCTGGACCACAGGGATAGAGACCCAGTACTTC. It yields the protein CASSWTTGIETQYF.

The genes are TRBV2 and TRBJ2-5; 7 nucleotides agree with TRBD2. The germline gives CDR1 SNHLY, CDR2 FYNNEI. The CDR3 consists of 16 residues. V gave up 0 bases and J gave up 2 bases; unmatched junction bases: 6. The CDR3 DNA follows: TGTGCCAGCAGTGAAGCAGGGCGGGAGTCACAAGAGACCCAGTACTTC. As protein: CASSEAGRESQETQYF.

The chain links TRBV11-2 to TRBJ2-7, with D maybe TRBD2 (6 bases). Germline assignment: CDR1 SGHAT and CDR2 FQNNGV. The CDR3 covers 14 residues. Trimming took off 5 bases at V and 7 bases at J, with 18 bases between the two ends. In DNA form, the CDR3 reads TGTGCCAGCAGCATGGAGAGACTAGTCTCGGAGCAGTACTTC. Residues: CASSMERLVSEQYF.

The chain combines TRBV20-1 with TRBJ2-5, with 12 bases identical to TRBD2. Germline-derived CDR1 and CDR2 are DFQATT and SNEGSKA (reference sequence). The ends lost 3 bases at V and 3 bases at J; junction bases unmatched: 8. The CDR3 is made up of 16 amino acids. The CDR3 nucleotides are TGCAGTGCTAGTTCCCCAAGACTAGCGGGAGAAGAGACCCAGTACTTC. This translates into CSASSPRLAGEETQYF.